This record concerns one TCR beta chain sequence. Its binding antigen is unknown. Per-base quality was not reported, and no clone a single base away is much larger than it. This sample stems from a study of blood T cell repertoires in COVID-19 (dated by TCRdb to about 2020). Regarding the complete study: The collaborator samples originated in the United States, Italy and Spain and spanned the acute and convalescent phases of COVID-19. The prospective study material was composed of cDNA or gDNA derived from T cells, B-cell-depleted T cells, or PBMCs. The dataset comprised deeply sampled blood TCRbeta repertoires from subjects exposed to, actively infected with, or recovered from COVID-19. The repertoires were released in a freely available public database meant as a resource for research on the immune response to SARS-CoV-2. Samples were obtained from the ongoing ImmuneRACE study (first 160 participants) and from 1,254 subjects provided by 6 global collaborators. Nearly every sample came with metadata listing a de-identified subject ID, COVID-19 status, age in years and sex. Where available, HLA class I and class II types were obtained from metadata supplied by the sample provider rather than from assay-based typing.

TCRbeta CDR3 regions were amplified from genomic DNA by means of the immunoSEQ Assay, a bias-controlled multiplex PCR. From the authors' description of their analysis: Within the assay, amplification of reference gene primers was used to estimate how many nucleated cells each sample contained. To quantify the absolute abundance of each unique TCRbeta CDR3 rearrangement, sequence reads were collapsed and filtered. For each sample, productive Simpson clonality was calculated by taking the square root of Simpson's diversity index across productive rearrangements. The source is immuneACCESS, and TCRdb retained only in-frame sequences with V and J called. Part of the clones is not carried over; for the studies checked, unresolved V genes explain less than half of this, and the remainder is unexplained. Clone size and V and J calls were adopted from that table, with D and trimming inferred from the DNA. The sample records about 140,000 clones, roughly three quarters of which are singletons. Together, the top ten hold around 6% of the sample.

Study-wide conclusions, independent of this receptor: The amount of clinical and demographic metadata varied by source and participant and was provided uncurated.

In the prospective study, participants were about 18 to 100 years old, resided in about 25 geographic areas of the United States, and were enrolled through a virtual design. To assign participants to cohorts, the prospective study relied on clinical history that participants themselves reported in a screening survey and a study questionnaire. ImmuneRACE Cohort 3 recovered participants were defined by two consecutive negative NP/OP PCR tests, healthcare professional clearance, or symptom resolution. Each participant in the prospective study had whole blood, serum and a nasopharyngeal or oropharyngeal swab collected by mobile phlebotomists. Prospective study participants could optionally give additional blood draws and questionnaires over an approximately two-month period. Before DNA extraction, blood samples from the prospective study were shipped at room temperature or frozen. Specimen: PBMCs or T cells enriched from blood (not recorded which). This clonotype was obtained from a woman aged 50 to 60 who had recovered from COVID-19.

The DNA sequence follows: TGTGCCAGTAAGGTGGGGGCGAACACTGAAGCTTTCTTT. This codes for CASKVGANTEAFF. The chain was built from TRBV12-3 or TRBV12-4 and TRBJ1-1, and TRBD1 may be the D gene, going by 6 matching bases. V loses 9 bases, J loses 1 base, and the germline ends lie 12 bases apart. Its CDR3 holds 13 amino acids, cysteine through phenylalanine. Of the read, only the CDR3 DNA is kept; its 39 bases are in frame from base 1.